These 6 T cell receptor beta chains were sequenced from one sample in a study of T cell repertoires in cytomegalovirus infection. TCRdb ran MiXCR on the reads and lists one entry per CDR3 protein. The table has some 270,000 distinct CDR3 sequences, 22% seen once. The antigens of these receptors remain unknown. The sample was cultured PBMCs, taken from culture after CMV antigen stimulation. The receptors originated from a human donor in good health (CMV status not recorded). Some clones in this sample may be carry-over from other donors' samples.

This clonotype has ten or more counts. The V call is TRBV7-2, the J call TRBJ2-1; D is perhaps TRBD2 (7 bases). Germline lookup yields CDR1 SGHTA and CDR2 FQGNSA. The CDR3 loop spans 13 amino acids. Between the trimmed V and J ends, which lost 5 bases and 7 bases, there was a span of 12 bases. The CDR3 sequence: CASSPKGGNEQFF. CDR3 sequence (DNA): TGTGCCAGCAGCCCCAAGGGGGGGAATGAGCAGTTCTTC.

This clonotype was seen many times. CDR3 residues: CATRIAGAFLGEQFF. The CDR3, as DNA: TGTGCCACCCGTATTGCGGGAGCATTTCTGGGTGAGCAGTTCTTC. The chain uses TRBV10-3 and TRBJ2-1, with TRBD2 matching over 7 bases. CDR1 is ENHRY, CDR2 SYGVKD, per germline. Trimming took 10 bases from V and 9 from J; bases not matched to a gene: 18. This CDR3 has 15 amino acids.

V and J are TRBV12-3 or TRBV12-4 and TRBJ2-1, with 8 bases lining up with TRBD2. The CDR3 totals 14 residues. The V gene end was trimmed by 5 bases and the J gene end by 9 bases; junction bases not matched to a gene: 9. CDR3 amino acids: CASSLSAGVGEQFF. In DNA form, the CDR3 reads TGTGCCAGCAGTCTCTCAGCGGGAGTTGGTGAGCAGTTCTTC.

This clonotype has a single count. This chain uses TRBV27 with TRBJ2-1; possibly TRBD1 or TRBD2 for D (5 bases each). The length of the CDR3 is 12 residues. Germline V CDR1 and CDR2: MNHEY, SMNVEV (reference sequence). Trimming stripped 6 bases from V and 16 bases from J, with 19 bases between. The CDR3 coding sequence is TGTGCCAGCAGCTTAAATGGGGGACGACGTTTCTTC. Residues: CASSLNGGRRFF.

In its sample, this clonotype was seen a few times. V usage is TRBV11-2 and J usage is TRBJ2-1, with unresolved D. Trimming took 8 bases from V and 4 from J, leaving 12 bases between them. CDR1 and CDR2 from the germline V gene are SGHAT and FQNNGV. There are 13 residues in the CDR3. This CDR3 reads CASGSRGYNEQFF. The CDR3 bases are TGTGCCAGCGGATCCAGAGGTTACAATGAGCAGTTCTTC.

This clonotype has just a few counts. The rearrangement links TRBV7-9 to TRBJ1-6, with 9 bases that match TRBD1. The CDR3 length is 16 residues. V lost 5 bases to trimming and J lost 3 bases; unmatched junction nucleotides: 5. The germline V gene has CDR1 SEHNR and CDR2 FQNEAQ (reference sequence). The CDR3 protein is CASSPTTGGYNSPLHF. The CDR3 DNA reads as TGTGCCAGCAGCCCGACGACAGGGGGCTATAATTCACCCCTCCACTTT. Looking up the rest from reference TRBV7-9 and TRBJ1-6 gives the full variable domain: DTGVSQNPRHKITKRGQNVTFRCDPISEHNRLYWYRQTLGQGPEFLTYFQNEAQLEKSRLLSDRFSAERPKGSFSTLEIQRTEQGDSAMYLCASSPTTGGYNSPLHFGNGTRLTVT.